The sequence of this T cell receptor beta chain was determined in a study of CD8+CD57+ T cells in acquired aplastic anemia. For the study at large: The mean DNA yield obtained from sorted CD4+ and CD8+ cells came to 3.2 ug.

CDR1 and CDR2 (germline): SNHLY, FYNNEI. CDR3 length equals 16 residues. The V and J ends lost 2 bases and 2 bases, in that order; junction bases with no gene match: 3. Study-wide findings and caveats: Overlapping CD8+ CDR3 repertoires of patients and controls contained approximately 29 shared sequences. CD8+ Simpson's diversity did not differ significantly between patients and controls.

According to the study, genomic DNA was the template for TCR beta VDJ and CDR3 profiling. TCRdb independently ran MiXCR on the reads; one entry per CDR3 protein. The table shows 150,000 to 180,000 distinct CDR3 sequences, with about 52% occurring only once. This clonotype has a handful of counts. Its antigen is as yet unknown. Selection for sequencing was limited to patients who had shown CD8+CD57+ cell expansion by flow cytometry. This chain connects TRBV2 to TRBJ1-6; 7 bases agree with TRBD1. This clonotype was sampled from a human donor with aplastic anemia. Sequences were obtained from sorted CD4+, CD8+, or CD8+CD57+ T cells (not recorded which) from PBMCs. CDR3 in DNA: TGTGCCAGCAGTGAAAAGGGGGCGACCTATAATTCACCCCTCCACTTT. It is translated as CASSEKGATYNSPLHF.